A selection of T cell receptor beta chains follows, all from one sample in a study of control samples from healthy donors and cancer patients. TCRdb's copy holds only in-frame clones and misses some; the assay was immunoSEQ multiplex PCR. Of some 410,000 clones in the sample, 90% were seen once. Sequencing used PBMCs. The receptors originated from a man aged 40-55 years with head and neck cancer. Both conserved end residues are part of each CDR3. The D gene is left open where the match is weak. Only some rows state a clone size, as once, few, many or a class for expanded clones.

j_call d_call v_call clone_size cdr3_nt cdr3_aa
TRBJ1-2 TRBD1 TRBV19 NA TGTGCCAGTAGTATCCCGCCGGGACAGGGAACGCATGGCTACACCTTC CASSIPPGQGTHGYTF
TRBJ2-3 NA TRBV9 NA TGTGCCAGCAGCGCAATCACAGATACGCAGTATTTT CASSAITDTQYF
TRBJ1-5 NA TRBV24-1 NA TGTGCCACCAGTGGGCAGGGCGATCAGCCCCAGCATTTT CATSGQGDQPQHF
TRBJ1-4 TRBD1 TRBV28 NA TGTGCCAGCAGTTTAACGAGCCATACAGGGGTACGAAAACTGTTTTTT CASSLTSHTGVRKLFF
TRBJ1-4 TRBD1 TRBV28 NA TGTGCCAGCAGTTTATATGACAGGGAGGAGAAACTGTTTTTT CASSLYDREEKLFF
TRBJ2-5 NA TRBV6-6 NA TGTGCCAGCAGCGCCCGGGACCCTGGGGCCCAGTACTTC CASSARDPGAQYF
TRBJ2-7 TRBD2 TRBV7-2 NA TGTGCCAGCAGCTTATATAGCGGGGCCTCCTACGAGCAGTACTTC CASSLYSGASYEQYF
TRBJ1-5 NA TRBV28 NA TGTGCCAGCAGTTTACCGACAGCAAGCAATCAGCCCCAGCATTTT CASSLPTASNQPQHF
TRBJ1-1 NA TRBV4-1 NA TGCGCCAGCAGCTTGACAGAGAGGCTTGAAGCTTTCTTT CASSLTERLEAFF
TRBJ1-1 NA TRBV19 NA TGTGCCAGTAGTGCTGATAGGTGGGACACTGAAGCTTTCTTT CASSADRWDTEAFF
TRBJ1-5 TRBD1 TRBV4-2 NA TGTGCCAGCAGCCAAGGACCGGGACAGGGGACTCAGCCCCAGCATTTT CASSQGPGQGTQPQHF
TRBJ2-2 NA TRBV19 NA TGTGCCAGTAGTATAGATCGCGGATACACCGGGGAGCTGTTTTTT CASSIDRGYTGELFF
TRBJ2-5 TRBD1 TRBV7-3 NA TGTGCCAGCAGCCTCGACAGGGGGCAGGAGACCCAGTACTTC CASSLDRGQETQYF
TRBJ2-7 TRBD1 TRBV9 NA TGTGCCAGCAGTAGGACAGGGATGAACGAGCAGTACTTC CASSRTGMNEQYF
TRBJ1-1 NA TRBV6-2/TRBV6-3 NA TGTGCCAGCAGCCCGGGACGGGACACTGAAGCTTTCTTT CASSPGRDTEAFF
TRBJ1-1 NA TRBV5-1 NA TGCGCCAGCAGCTTGGAGCCCCAGACAATGAACACTGAAGCTTTCTTT CASSLEPQTMNTEAFF
TRBJ1-2 TRBD1 TRBV6-5 NA TGTGCCAGCATACAGACAGGGGGTAGTGGCTACACCTTC CASIQTGGSGYTF
TRBJ2-7 NA TRBV11-2 NA TGTGCCAGCAGCTTAGGGTTCACCAGGGGCTACGAGCAGTACTTC CASSLGFTRGYEQYF
TRBJ2-5 NA TRBV30 NA TGTGCCTGGAGCCCCGACAGAGAAGAGACCCAGTACTTC CAWSPDREETQYF
TRBJ1-2 TRBD1 TRBV4-3 NA TGCGCCAGCAGCCAAACAGGGGAGGGCTATGGCTACACCTTC CASSQTGEGYGYTF
TRBJ2-1 TRBD1 TRBV6-5 NA TGTGCCAGCACCGAGGACAGGGTTTACAATGAGCAGTTCTTC CASTEDRVYNEQFF
TRBJ2-3 TRBD1 TRBV27 NA TGTGCCAGCAGTTTTAGGATTATTCCAGGGGGCAGTGCCACAGATACGCAGTATTTT CASSFRIIPGGSATDTQYF
TRBJ2-7 TRBD1 TRBV3-1/TRBV3-2 NA TGTGCCAGCAGCCCCCCGGGACAGGGGCCCCACGAGCAGTACTTC CASSPPGQGPHEQYF
TRBJ1-1 NA TRBV10-3 NA TGTGCCATCAGTGACTGGGGCGTCGGCACTGAAGCTTTCTTT CAISDWGVGTEAFF
TRBJ1-1 TRBD1 TRBV19 NA TGTGCCAGTATAAGGGCCCGGGGGACAGGGGACGCTGAAGCTTTCTTT CASIRARGTGDAEAFF
TRBJ2-5 NA TRBV5-1 NA TGCGCCAGCAGCCCTGGGGGAGAGACCCAGTACTTC CASSPGGETQYF
TRBJ2-2 NA TRBV7-3 NA TGTGCCAGCAGCCCCCGGACAGCCGGGGAGCTGTTTTTT CASSPRTAGELFF
TRBJ1-5 NA TRBV6-5 NA TGTGCCAGCAGTCCTGACAGGTATGGCAATCAGCCCCAGCATTTT CASSPDRYGNQPQHF
TRBJ1-6 NA TRBV6-4 NA TGTGCCAGCAGTTCACCCGGGCAGGGACTAGATTCACCCCTCCACTTT CASSSPGQGLDSPLHF
TRBJ1-1 TRBD1 TRBV30 NA TGTGCCTGGAGTGTTCGGGACAGGGAGAACACTGAAGCTTTCTTT CAWSVRDRENTEAFF
TRBJ2-1 NA TRBV11-3 NA TGTGCCAGCAGCTCCCAGATTGGGGGCTCCAACTCCTACAATGAGCAGTTCTTC CASSSQIGGSNSYNEQFF
TRBJ2-1 TRBD2 TRBV7-9 NA TGTGCCAGCAGCCGCGTCCTAGCGGATAATGTTGGCAATGAGCAGTTCTTC CASSRVLADNVGNEQFF
TRBJ2-2 TRBD1 TRBV5-1 NA TGCGCCAGCAGCTTGAGGACAGGGAACACCGGGGAGCTGTTTTTT CASSLRTGNTGELFF
TRBJ1-1 NA TRBV7-2 NA TGTGCCAGCAGCTCCAGCCGAGGCCGAACTGAAGCTTTCTTT CASSSSRGRTEAFF
TRBJ2-3 NA TRBV6-2/TRBV6-3 NA TGTGCCAGCAGTAGGGGGGGCCTTTCTACAGATACGCAGTATTTT CASSRGGLSTDTQYF
TRBJ1-1 TRBD1 TRBV9 NA TGTGCCAGCAGCGGCCGGCCGGGACAGGGTTTGAACACTGAAGCTTTCTTT CASSGRPGQGLNTEAFF
TRBJ2-2 NA TRBV12-5 NA TGTGCTAGTGGTTTCGGGCAGGGAGACACCGGGGAGCTGTTTTTT CASGFGQGDTGELFF
TRBJ2-2 TRBD2 TRBV10-2 NA TGCGCCAGCAGAGGACTAGCGGCGAACACCGGGGAGCTGTTTTTT CASRGLAANTGELFF
TRBJ1-1 NA TRBV7-3 NA TGTGCCAGCAGCTTTAGGCAGAACACTGAAGCTTTCTTT CASSFRQNTEAFF
TRBJ1-4 NA TRBV7-8 NA TGTGCCAGCAGCTTAAGCGGAGGTCAGGGTGGTGAAAAACTGTTTTTT CASSLSGGQGGEKLFF
TRBJ1-1 NA TRBV5-1 NA TGCGCCAGCAGCTTGGACAGAGTGAACACTGAAGCTTTCTTT CASSLDRVNTEAFF
TRBJ2-1 NA TRBV20-1 NA TGCAGTGCTAGTGGACTCTCAATCAATGAGCAGTTCTTC CSASGLSINEQFF
TRBJ2-7 NA TRBV19 NA TGTGCCAGTACTGGCGACCGGTCCTACGAGCAGTACTTC CASTGDRSYEQYF
TRBJ2-6 TRBD1 TRBV18 NA TGTGCCAGCTCACTAGGGACAGGACAATTCTCTGGGGCCAACGTCCTGACTTTC CASSLGTGQFSGANVLTF
TRBJ1-1 NA TRBV27 NA TGTGCCAGCAGTCCCCGTGTCATGTCGTCTGAAGCTTTCTTT CASSPRVMSSEAFF
TRBJ2-1 NA TRBV7-9 NA TGTGCCAGCAGCGCGTCCGAGACTAGTGACAATGAGCAGTTCTTC CASSASETSDNEQFF
TRBJ2-7 TRBD2 TRBV28 few TGTGCCAGCAGTTCCGGGACTACCTCCTACGAGCAGTACTTC CASSSGTTSYEQYF
TRBJ2-2 TRBD2 TRBV2 NA TGTGCCAGCAGTGCCTTTGGCGGGGGGATGAACACCGGGGAGCTGTTTTTT CASSAFGGGMNTGELFF
TRBJ1-5 TRBD1 TRBV6-5 NA TGTGCCAGCAGTTCCGGGACAGGATACAATCAGCCCCAGCATTTT CASSSGTGYNQPQHF
TRBJ2-1 NA TRBV21-1 NA TGTGCCAGCCAGGGGGCGCAGGTGCAGTTCTTC CASQGAQVQFF